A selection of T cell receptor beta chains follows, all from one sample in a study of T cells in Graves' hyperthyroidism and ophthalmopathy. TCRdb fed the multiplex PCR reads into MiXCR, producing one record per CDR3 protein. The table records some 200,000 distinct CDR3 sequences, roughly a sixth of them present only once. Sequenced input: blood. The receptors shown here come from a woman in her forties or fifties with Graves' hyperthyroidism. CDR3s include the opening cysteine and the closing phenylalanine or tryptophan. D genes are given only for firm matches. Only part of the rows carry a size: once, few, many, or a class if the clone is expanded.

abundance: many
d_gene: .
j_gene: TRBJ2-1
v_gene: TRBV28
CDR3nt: TGTGCCAGCAGGTGGGACAGCTCGGGAGGTGAGCAGTTCTTC
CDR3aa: CASRWDSSGGEQFF

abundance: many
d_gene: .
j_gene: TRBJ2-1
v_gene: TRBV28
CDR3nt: TGTGCCAGCAGTTTATTCTGGCGAGGAGTGGAGAGGGTTGGGAATGAGCAGTTCTTC
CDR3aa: CASSLFWRGVERVGNEQFF

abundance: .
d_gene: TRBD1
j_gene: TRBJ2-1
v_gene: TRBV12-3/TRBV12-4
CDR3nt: TGTGCCAGCAGTCTATCGACCGGGACAGCCCACTACAATGAGCAGTTCTTC
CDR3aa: CASSLSTGTAHYNEQFF

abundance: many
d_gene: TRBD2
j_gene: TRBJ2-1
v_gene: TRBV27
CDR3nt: TGTGCCAGCAGTTTGTTAAGCGGGAGATACAATGAGCAGTTCTTC
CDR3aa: CASSLLSGRYNEQFF

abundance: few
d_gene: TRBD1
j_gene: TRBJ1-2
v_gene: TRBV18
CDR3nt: TGTGCCAGCTCGCTGCCCGGGACAGGGGGCCGCGGCTACACCTTC
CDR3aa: CASSLPGTGGRGYTF

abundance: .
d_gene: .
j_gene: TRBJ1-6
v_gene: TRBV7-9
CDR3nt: TGTGCCAGCAGCCTCTCGGTCTCCTATAATTCACCCCTCCACTTT
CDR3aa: CASSLSVSYNSPLHF

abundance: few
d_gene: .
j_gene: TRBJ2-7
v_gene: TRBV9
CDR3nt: TGTGCCAGCAGCACAAACAAGGGGCAGTCTGACTCCAGGCAGTACTTC
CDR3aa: CASSTNKGQSDSRQYF

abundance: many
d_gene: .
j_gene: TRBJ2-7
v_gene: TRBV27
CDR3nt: TGTGCCAGCAGTTTAACTGGGACCTTTGGCTACGAGCAGTACTTC
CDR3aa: CASSLTGTFGYEQYF

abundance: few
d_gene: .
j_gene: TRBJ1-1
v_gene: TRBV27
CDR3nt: TGTGCCAGCACCAACCGAAATGAAGCTTTCTTT
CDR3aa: CASTNRNEAFF

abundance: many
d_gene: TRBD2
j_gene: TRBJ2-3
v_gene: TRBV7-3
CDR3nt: TGTGCCAGCAGCACCGGGACTAGGGCAGATACGCAGTATTTT
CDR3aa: CASSTGTRADTQYF

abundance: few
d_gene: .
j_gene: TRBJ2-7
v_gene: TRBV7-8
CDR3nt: TGTGCCAGCAGCTTAGTATCTCTACAGATCTTCTACGAGCAGTACTTC
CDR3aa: CASSLVSLQIFYEQYF

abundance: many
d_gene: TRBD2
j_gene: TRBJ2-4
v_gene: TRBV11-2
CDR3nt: TGTGCCAGCAGCTTAGAGGGTAGCGGGAGAGGCATTCAGTACTTC
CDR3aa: CASSLEGSGRGIQYF

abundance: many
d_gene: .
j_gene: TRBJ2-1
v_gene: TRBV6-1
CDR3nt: TGTGCCAGCAGTGAATTAAAGACTAGAAGGTACAATGAGCAGTTCTTC
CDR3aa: CASSELKTRRYNEQFF

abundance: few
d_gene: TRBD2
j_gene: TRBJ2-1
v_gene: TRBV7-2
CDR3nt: TGTGCCAGCAGCTTAGAGGGCAACATAGGACTAGCGGGAGGGAGCTCCTACAATGAGCAGTTCTTC
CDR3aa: CASSLEGNIGLAGGSSYNEQFF

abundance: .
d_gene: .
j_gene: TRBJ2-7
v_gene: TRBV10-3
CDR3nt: TGTGCCATCACGGACAGCGAATCCTACGAGCAGTACTTC
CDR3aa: CAITDSESYEQYF

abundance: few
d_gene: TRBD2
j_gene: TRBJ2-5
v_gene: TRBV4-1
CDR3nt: TGCGCCAGCAGCCGGCCGGGAGGAAAAGAGACCCAGTACTTC
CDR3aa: CASSRPGGKETQYF

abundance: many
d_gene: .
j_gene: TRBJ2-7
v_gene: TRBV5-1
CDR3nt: TGCGCCAGCAGCCGAATGCCCACAGGGGAGGACTACGAGCAGTACTTC
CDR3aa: CASSRMPTGEDYEQYF

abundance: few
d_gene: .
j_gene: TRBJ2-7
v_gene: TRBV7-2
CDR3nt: TGTGCCAGCAGCTTACCCCGTAATCGGGAGACTTTCTACGAGCAGTACTTC
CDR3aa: CASSLPRNRETFYEQYF

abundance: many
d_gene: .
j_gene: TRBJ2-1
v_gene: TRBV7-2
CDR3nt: TGTGCCAGCAGCTCTACTGGCTACGGTAGGAGATGGAATGAGCAGTTCTTC
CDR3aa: CASSSTGYGRRWNEQFF

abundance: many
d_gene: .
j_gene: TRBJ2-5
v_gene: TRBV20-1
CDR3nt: TGCAGTGCTAGAGATCCAATACAGGCACAAGAGACCCAGTACTTC
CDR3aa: CSARDPIQAQETQYF

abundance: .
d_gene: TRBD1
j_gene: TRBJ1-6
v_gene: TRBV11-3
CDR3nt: TGTGCCGGCAGCTCAACCGGGACAGTCAATTCACCCCTCCACTTT
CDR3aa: CAGSSTGTVNSPLHF

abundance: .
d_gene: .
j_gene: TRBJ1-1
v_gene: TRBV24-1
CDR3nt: TGTGCCACCAGTGATTTATGGGGGGGTGAAGCTTTCTTT
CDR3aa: CATSDLWGGEAFF

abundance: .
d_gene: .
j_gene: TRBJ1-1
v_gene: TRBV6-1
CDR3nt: TGTGCCAGCAGTTCGGACACCAGGGCTGAAGCTTTCTTT
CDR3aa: CASSSDTRAEAFF

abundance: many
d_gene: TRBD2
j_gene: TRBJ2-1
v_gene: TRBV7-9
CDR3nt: TGTGCCAGCAGCTTTTTGGGACTAGCGGTAAACAATGAGCAGTTCTTC
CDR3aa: CASSFLGLAVNNEQFF

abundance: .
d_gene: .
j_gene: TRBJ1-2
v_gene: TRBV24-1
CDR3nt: TGTGCCACCGGGACAAACTATGGCTACACCTTC
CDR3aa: CATGTNYGYTF

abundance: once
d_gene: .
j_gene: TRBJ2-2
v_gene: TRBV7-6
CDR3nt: TGTGCCAGCAGCCCCCTGGGACACAACACCGGGGAGCTGTTTTTT
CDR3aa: CASSPLGHNTGELFF

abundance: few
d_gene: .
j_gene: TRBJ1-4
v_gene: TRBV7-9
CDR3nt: TGTGCCAGCAGCTTAGTGACTGGGGCTAATGAAAAACTGTTTTTT
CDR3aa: CASSLVTGANEKLFF

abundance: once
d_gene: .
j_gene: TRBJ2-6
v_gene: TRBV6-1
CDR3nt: TGTGCCAGCAGTGAACAGCGACCGGTCTCTGGGGCCAACGTCCTGACTTTC
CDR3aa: CASSEQRPVSGANVLTF

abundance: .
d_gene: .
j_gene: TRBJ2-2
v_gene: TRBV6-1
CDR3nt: TGTGCCAGCAGTGCGCGCAGGGTTGGGGACGGGGAGCTGTTTTTT
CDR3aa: CASSARRVGDGELFF

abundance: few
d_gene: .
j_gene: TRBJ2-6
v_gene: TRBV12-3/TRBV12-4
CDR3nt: TGTGCCAGCAGTTTTGATGGTTCTGGGGCCAACGTCCTGACTTTC
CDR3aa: CASSFDGSGANVLTF

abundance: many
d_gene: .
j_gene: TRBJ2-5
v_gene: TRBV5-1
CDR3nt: TGTGCCAGCAGCGAACAAGAGACCCAGTACTTC
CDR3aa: CASSEQETQYF

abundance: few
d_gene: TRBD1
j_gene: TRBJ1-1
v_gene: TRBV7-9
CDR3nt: TGTGCCAGCAGCTCGGACAGGGGAAGAACTGAAGCTTTCTTT
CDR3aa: CASSSDRGRTEAFF

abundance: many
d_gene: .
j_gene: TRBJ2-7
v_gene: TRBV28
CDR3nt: TGTGCCAGCAGTTTAACCCGAACGGCAGGCCTCTACGAGCAGTACTTC
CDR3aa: CASSLTRTAGLYEQYF

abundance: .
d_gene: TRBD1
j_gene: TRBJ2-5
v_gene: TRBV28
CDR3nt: TGTGCGGGGACAGGGCAAGAGACCCAGTACTTC
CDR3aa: CAGTGQETQYF

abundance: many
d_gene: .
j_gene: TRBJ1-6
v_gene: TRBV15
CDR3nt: TGTGCCACCAGCAGACACCCGGGAACCAATAATTCACCCCTCCACTTT
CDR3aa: CATSRHPGTNNSPLHF

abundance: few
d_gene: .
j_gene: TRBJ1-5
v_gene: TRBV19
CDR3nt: TGTGCCAGTAGTATAGACGGGAGGGCGGCTCAGCCCCAGCATTTT
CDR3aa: CASSIDGRAAQPQHF